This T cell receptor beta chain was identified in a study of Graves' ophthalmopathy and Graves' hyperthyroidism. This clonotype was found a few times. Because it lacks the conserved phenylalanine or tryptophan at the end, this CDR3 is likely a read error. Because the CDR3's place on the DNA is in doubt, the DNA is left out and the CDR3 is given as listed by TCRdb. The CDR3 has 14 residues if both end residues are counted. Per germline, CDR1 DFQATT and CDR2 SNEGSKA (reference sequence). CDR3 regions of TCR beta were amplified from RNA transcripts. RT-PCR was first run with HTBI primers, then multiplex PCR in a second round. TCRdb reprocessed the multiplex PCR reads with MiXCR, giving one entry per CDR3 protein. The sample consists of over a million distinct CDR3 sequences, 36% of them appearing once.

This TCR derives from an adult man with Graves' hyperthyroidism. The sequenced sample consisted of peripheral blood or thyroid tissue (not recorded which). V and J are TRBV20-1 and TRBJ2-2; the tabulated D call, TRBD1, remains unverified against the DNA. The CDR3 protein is CSARKTGNTGELVL.